This TCR beta chain stems from a study of blood T cell repertoires in COVID-19. The overall study: T cells, B-cell-depleted T cells, or PBMCs supplied cDNA or gDNA.

This table comes from immunoSEQ multiplex PCR, and its TCRdb copy is limited to in-frame clones, with some not included. The sample includes 75,000 to 95,000 clones, 85% to 95% of them seen just once. Per the germline V gene, CDR1 is LGHNA and CDR2 is YSLEER. Trimming cost V 1 base and J 2 bases, with 12 bases left between them. This CDR3 contains 15 residues. Sequenced sample: peripheral blood. The rearrangement links TRBV4-3 to TRBJ2-7; D gene uncertain. This TCR derives from a man aged 55 to 70 with acute or convalescent COVID-19. The CDR3, as DNA: TGCGCCAGCAGCCAAGGTCAGACAAGACCCTACGAGCAGTACTTC. This sequence encodes CASSQGQTRPYEQYF.